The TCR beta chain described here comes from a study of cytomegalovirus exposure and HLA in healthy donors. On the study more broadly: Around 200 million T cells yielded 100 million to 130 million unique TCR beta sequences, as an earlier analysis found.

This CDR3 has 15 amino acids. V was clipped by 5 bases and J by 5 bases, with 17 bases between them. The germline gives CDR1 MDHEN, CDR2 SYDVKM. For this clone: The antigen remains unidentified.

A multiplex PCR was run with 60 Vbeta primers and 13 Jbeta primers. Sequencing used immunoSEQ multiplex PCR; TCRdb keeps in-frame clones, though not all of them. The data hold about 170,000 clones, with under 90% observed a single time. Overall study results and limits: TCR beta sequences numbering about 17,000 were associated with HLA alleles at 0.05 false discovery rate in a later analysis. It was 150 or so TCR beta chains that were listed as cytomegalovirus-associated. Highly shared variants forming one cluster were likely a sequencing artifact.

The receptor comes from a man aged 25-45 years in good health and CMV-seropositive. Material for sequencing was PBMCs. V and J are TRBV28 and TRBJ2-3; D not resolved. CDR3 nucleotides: TGTGCCAGCAGTACTATTCGGCCCGGTGGAGATACGCAGTATTTT. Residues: CASSTIRPGGDTQYF. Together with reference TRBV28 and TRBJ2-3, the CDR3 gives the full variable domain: DVKVTQSSRYLVKRTGEKVFLECVQDMDHENMFWYRQDPGLGLRLIYFSYDVKMKEKGDIPEGYSVSREKKERFSLILESASTNQTSMYLCASSTIRPGGDTQYFGPGTRLTVL.